Following are 6 T cell receptor beta chains from one sample sequenced in a study of blood T cells in healthy people across ages. A second PCR of about 7 to 12 cycles used a sample-barcoded 5' primer and a J-beta primer mix. TCRdb processed the 5' RACE reads anew with MiXCR; each CDR3 protein has one entry. The sample has about 1.8 million distinct CDR3 sequences, approximately 50% seen once. Material: blood. The source of these receptors is a woman in her 40s in good health.

This clonotype was recorded a few times. This chain uses TRBV29-1 with TRBJ1-2; D is possibly TRBD1 (6 bases). V was trimmed by 3 bases and J by 10 bases, leaving 12 bases between them. The CDR3 totals 11 residues. Looked up from germline, CDR1 is SQVTM and CDR2 is ANQGSEA. CDR3 sequence reads: CSVEAPGDYTF. The CDR3 DNA reads as TGCAGCGTTGAGGCCCCAGGGGACTACACCTTC.

The chain is built from TRBV20-1 and TRBJ1-1, with D possibly being TRBD1 (6 bases). The CDR3 loop spans 13 amino acids. Trimming removed 4 bases at V and 2 bases at J, with 11 bases between. CDR1 DFQATT and CDR2 SNEGSKA come from the germline V gene (reference sequence). The CDR3 loop reads CSATGRGNTEAFF. DNA for the CDR3: TGCAGTGCTACGGGCAGGGGTAACACTGAAGCTTTCTTT.

Here the CDR3 reads CSATGLAGGPGGYEQFF. CDR3 DNA sequence: TGCAGTGCTACCGGACTAGCGGGGGGCCCCGGGGGGTATGAGCAGTTCTTC. V is TRBV20-1 and J is TRBJ2-1, with TRBD2 matching over 14 bases. CDR1 is DFQATT, CDR2 SNEGSKA, per germline (reference sequence). Trimming removed 4 bases from V and 8 bases from J; junction bases left unmatched: 13. The CDR3 runs to 17 residues.

This clonotype was picked up a small number of times. CDR3 sequence (DNA): TGTGCCAGCAGCGTAGGACAGGGGGCTCAAGAGACCCAGTACTTC. It translates to CASSVGQGAQETQYF. The rearrangement uses TRBV7-2 and TRBJ2-7; 11 bases map to TRBD1. Matching the DNA end better, TRBJ2-5 makes the J call doubtful. CDR3 length: 15 amino acids. CDR1 is SGHTA and CDR2 is FQGNSA in the germline V gene.

The V and J genes are TRBV5-1 and TRBJ2-3; 12 bases align to TRBD2. The CDR3 runs 15 residues. With 4 bases clipped from V and 7 bases from J, the junction kept 7 bases outside the gene matches. Germline V gives CDR1 SGHRS, CDR2 YFSETQ. The CDR3 sequence: CASSPLAGGPNTQYF. The CDR3 DNA sequence: TGCGCCAGCAGCCCCCTAGCGGGGGGGCCGAATACGCAGTATTTT.

CDR3 in DNA: TGTGCCAGCAGCTTTCCCGTCTCAGGGGGAGACTATGGCTACACCTTC. Encoded protein: CASSFPVSGGDYGYTF. The rearrangement links TRBV7-9 to TRBJ1-2; 7 nucleotides align to TRBD1. CDR3 length equals 16 residues. The J segment lost 3 bases and the V segment lost 3 bases, leaving 10 bases of the junction unmatched. CDR1 SEHNR and CDR2 FQNEAQ come from the germline V gene (reference sequence).